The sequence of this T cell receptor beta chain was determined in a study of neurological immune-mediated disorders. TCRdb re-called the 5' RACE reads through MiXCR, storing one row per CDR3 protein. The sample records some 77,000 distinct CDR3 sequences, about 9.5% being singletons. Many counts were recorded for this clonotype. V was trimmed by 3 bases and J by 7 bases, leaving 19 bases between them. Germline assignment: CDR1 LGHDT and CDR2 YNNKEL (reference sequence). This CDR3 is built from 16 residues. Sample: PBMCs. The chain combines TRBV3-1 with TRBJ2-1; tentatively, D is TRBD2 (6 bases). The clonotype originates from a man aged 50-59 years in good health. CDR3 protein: CASSQSGGVQGNEQFF. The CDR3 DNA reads TGTGCCAGCAGCCAGTCCGGGGGAGTCCAAGGGAATGAGCAGTTCTTC.